This entry lists 25 T cell receptor beta chains sequenced from one sample in a study of patients and donors after allogeneic stem cell transplantation. TCRdb redid the calling of the RT-PCR reads with MiXCR, one entry per CDR3 protein. The sample includes roughly 230,000 distinct CDR3 sequences, about 14% of them seen just once. Sequencing was performed on blood, either unsorted or a sorted T cell fraction (not recorded which). The receptors shown here come from a human donor who was either an allogeneic HSCT recipient or a stem cell or donor lymphocyte infusion donor (not recorded which). It is not recorded whose cells these are; they may come from a transplant donor.

This clonotype was counted only a few times. The genes are TRBV5-4 and TRBJ2-7; 10 bases align to TRBD2. With V trimmed by 4 bases and J by 2 bases, 6 bases remained unmatched. This CDR3 spans 15 amino acids. Germline V gene data show CDR1 as SGHNT and CDR2 as YYREEE (reference sequence). The CDR3, as DNA: TGTGCCAGCAGCCCGGGTAGCGGGGGGACCTACGAGCAGTACTTC. Protein product: CASSPGSGGTYEQYF. Together with reference TRBV5-4 and TRBJ2-7, the CDR3 gives the full variable domain: ETGVTQSPTHLIKTRGQQVTLRCSSQSGHNTVSWYQQALGQGPQFIFQYYREEENGRGNFPPRFSGLQFPNYSSELNVNALELDDSALYLCASSPGSGGTYEQYFGPGTRLTVT.

There are many counts of this clonotype. V and J are TRBV5-1 and TRBJ2-7, with TRBD1 matching over 10 bases. CDR3 length: 15 amino acids. Per the germline V gene, CDR1 is SGHRS and CDR2 is YFSETQ. Trimming removed 4 bases from V and 2 bases from J; junction bases left unmatched: 6. CDR3 amino acids: CASSADRGAAYEQYF. The CDR3 DNA reads TGCGCCAGCAGCGCGGACAGGGGGGCCGCCTACGAGCAGTACTTC.

This clonotype was observed at least ten times. The V gene is TRBV5-5, the J gene TRBJ1-5; D is possibly TRBD1 (6 bases). CDR3 length equals 13 residues. Germline V gene data show CDR1 as SGHKS and CDR2 as YYEKEE (reference sequence). Between the trimmed V and J ends, which lost 4 bases and 11 bases, there was a span of 16 bases. CDR3 bases: TGTGCCAGCAGCCCCGCGGGGGCTGAGGCCCAGCATTTT. Residues: CASSPAGAEAQHF.

The chain has TRBV7-6 and TRBJ2-5; D may be TRBD1 or TRBD2 (7 bases each). The ends were cut back, 5 bases at V and 5 bases at J, with 21 bases in the middle. Germline values: CDR1 SGHVS, CDR2 FNYEAQ. The CDR3 covers 16 residues. DNA for the CDR3: TGTGCCAGCAGCGCAAAAATCCGACAGGGAGGGGAGACCCAGTACTTC. Residues: CASSAKIRQGGETQYF.

V and J are TRBV20-1 and TRBJ1-1; the match to TRBD1 covers 8 bases. The V gene's germline CDR1 is DFQATT and CDR2 SNEGSKA (reference sequence). V lost 0 bases to trimming and J lost 0 bases; unmatched junction nucleotides: 3. The CDR3 spans 15 residues. CDR3 nucleotides: TGCAGTGCTAGAGATGGGACAGGCATGAACACTGAAGCTTTCTTT. It codes for CSARDGTGMNTEAFF.

This clonotype has more than one count but fewer than ten. The J gene is TRBJ2-5, the V gene TRBV12-3 or TRBV12-4, with D possibly TRBD2 on 6 matching bases. The CDR3 contains 15 residues. V was pared by 6 bases and J by 1 base, with 15 bases between. The CDR3 loop reads CASRPNQGLQETQYF. CDR3 DNA: TGTGCCAGCAGGCCCAACCAGGGACTCCAAGAGACCCAGTACTTC.

This clonotype was seen a few times. This sequence joins TRBV5-1 and TRBJ1-1; possibly TRBD1 for D (6 bases). Trimming pared 5 bases from V and 0 bases from J, leaving 11 bases between. The CDR3 length is 14 residues. Germline V gives CDR1 SGHRS, CDR2 YFSETQ. The CDR3 bases are TGCGCCAGCAGTCCCGACAGGATGAACACTGAAGCTTTCTTT. It yields the protein CASSPDRMNTEAFF. The full variable domain, completed using reference TRBV5-1 and TRBJ1-1, is KAGVTQTPRYLIKTRGQQVTLSCSPISGHRSVSWYQQTPGQGLQFLFEYFSETQRNKGNFPGRFSGRQFSNSRSEMNVSTLELGDSALYLCASSPDRMNTEAFFGQGTRLTVV.

The chain joins TRBV11-2 to TRBJ1-4, with D uncertain. Germline CDR1 and CDR2: SGHAT and FQNNGV. V dropped 4 bases and J dropped 14 bases, with 20 bases sitting between them. CDR3 size: 14 residues. The CDR3 DNA sequence: TGTGCCAGCAGCTATACTACCCTGGGGTTTCCTCTGTTTTTT. Translating it yields CASSYTTLGFPLFF.

This clonotype has more than one count but fewer than ten. The CDR3, as DNA: TGTGCCAGCAGGGGACTAGTCGATACGCAGTATTTT. It codes for CASRGLVDTQYF. The genes are TRBV6-2 or TRBV6-3 and TRBJ2-3; TRBD2 matches 8 bases. CDR3 length: 12 amino acids. V shed 6 bases, J shed 6 bases, and the junction held 2 bases outside the gene matches. Germline lookup yields CDR1 MNHEY and CDR2 SVGEGT.

This clonotype has a count of ten or more. The V gene is TRBV20-1, the J gene TRBJ2-3; no reliable D call. Trimming removed 2 bases from V and 5 bases from J, with 5 bases in between. The CDR3 spans 11 residues. Germline loops: CDR1 DFQATT, CDR2 SNEGSKA (reference sequence). The CDR3 protein is CSARWQDTQYF. The CDR3 nucleotides are TGCAGTGCTAGATGGCAAGATACGCAGTATTTT.

This clonotype was counted many times. The chain combines TRBV7-6 with TRBJ2-3, with D perhaps matching TRBD1 (6 bases). Germline CDR1 is SGHVS and CDR2 is FNYEAQ. V was pared by 5 bases and J by 5 bases, with 17 bases between. The CDR3 covers 15 residues. This chain's CDR3 is CASSPGQGRGDTQYF. The CDR3 nucleotides are TGTGCCAGCAGCCCCGGGCAGGGGAGAGGAGATACGCAGTATTTT.

The gene calls are TRBV6-1 and TRBJ1-2; D is undetermined. CDR3 length: 15 residues. Trimming pared 10 bases from V and 4 bases from J, leaving 22 bases between. In germline, CDR1 is MNHNS, CDR2 SASEGT. CDR3 residues: CATGRVTETRYGYTF. In DNA, the CDR3 is TGTGCCACCGGAAGGGTGACTGAGACACGCTATGGCTACACCTTC.

The V call is TRBV6-2 or TRBV6-3, the J call TRBJ2-2; 10 bases align to TRBD1. Germline CDR1 and CDR2: MNHEY and SVGEGT. CDR3 length: 17 residues. With 5 bases clipped from V and 0 bases from J, the junction kept 6 bases outside the gene matches. The CDR3: CASSRQGASSNTGELFF. The CDR3 DNA reads as TGTGCCAGCAGTCGACAGGGGGCGTCCTCGAACACCGGGGAGCTGTTTTTT.

Only a few counts were recorded for this clonotype. The chain employs TRBV6-5 and TRBJ2-3; tentative D call: TRBD2 (7 bases). CDR3 length equals 18 residues. V was shortened by 2 bases and J by 2 bases, with 20 bases between the two germline ends. Germline V lookup: CDR1 MNHEY, CDR2 SVGAGI. In DNA form, the CDR3 reads TGTGCCAGCAGTTACCTCCTGGGCGCGGGGGCTGCCACAGATACGCAGTATTTT. It codes for CASSYLLGAGAATDTQYF.

This clonotype showed up just a few times. The chain joins TRBV6-5 to TRBJ2-3; D possibly matches TRBD1 or TRBD2 (5 bases each). Trimming took 2 bases from V and 1 from J, leaving 13 bases between them. The CDR3 has 16 residues. Looked up from germline, CDR1 is MNHEY and CDR2 is SVGAGI. CDR3 bases: TGTGCCAGCAGTTACCCCCCATCGGGACGCACAGATACGCAGTATTTT. This encodes CASSYPPSGRTDTQYF.

The genes are TRBV5-1 and TRBJ2-2; D not certain. Germline-derived CDR1 and CDR2 are SGHRS and YFSETQ. The V end lost 4 bases, the J end lost 7 bases, and 11 bases lay between the germline ends. The CDR3 is made up of 13 amino acids. The CDR3 loop is CASSPNLDGELFF. CDR3 nucleotides: TGCGCCAGCAGCCCAAACTTAGACGGGGAGCTGTTTTTT. Filled out from reference TRBV5-1 and TRBJ2-2, the complete variable domain reads KAGVTQTPRYLIKTRGQQVTLSCSPISGHRSVSWYQQTPGQGLQFLFEYFSETQRNKGNFPGRFSGRQFSNSRSEMNVSTLELGDSALYLCASSPNLDGELFFGEGSRLTVL.

This chain connects TRBV4-1 to TRBJ2-5; D is unresolved. CDR1 MGHRA and CDR2 YSYEKL come from the germline V gene. Trimming shortened V by 3 bases and J by 4 bases, and 12 bases separated the two germline ends. CDR3 length: 14 amino acids. Here the CDR3 reads CASSHPSTAETQYF. The CDR3 DNA follows: TGCGCCAGCAGCCACCCCTCCACGGCAGAGACCCAGTACTTC.

V usage is TRBV27 and J usage is TRBJ1-6; no definite D call. The CDR3 has 17 amino acids. V gave up 6 bases and J gave up 8 bases, with 23 bases separating them. Per germline, CDR1 MNHEY and CDR2 SMNVEV (reference sequence). CDR3 DNA: TGTGCCAGCAGCCGACGGTCGGGTTGGAATAGGGATTCACCCCTCCACTTT. The encoded protein is CASSRRSGWNRDSPLHF.

At least ten counts were recorded for this clonotype. V and J are TRBV5-4 and TRBJ2-7, with 9 bases fitting TRBD1. CDR1 SGHNT and CDR2 YYREEE come from the germline V gene (reference sequence). After removal of 4 bases from V and 2 bases from J, the junction contained 1 base not matched to a gene. The CDR3 consists of 13 residues. The CDR3 is CASSRTGAYEQYF. CDR3 bases: TGTGCCAGCAGCAGGACAGGGGCCTACGAGCAGTACTTC. The complete variable domain, with remaining parts taken from reference TRBV5-4 and TRBJ2-7, reads ETGVTQSPTHLIKTRGQQVTLRCSSQSGHNTVSWYQQALGQGPQFIFQYYREEENGRGNFPPRFSGLQFPNYSSELNVNALELDDSALYLCASSRTGAYEQYFGPGTRLTVT.

This clonotype was seen a handful of times. The genes are TRBV7-9 and TRBJ2-5; D might be TRBD1 (6 bases). CDR3 length equals 16 residues. The germline V gene encodes CDR1 SEHNR and CDR2 FQNEAQ (reference sequence). V gave up 3 bases and J gave up 2 bases, with 16 bases separating them. CDR3 residues: CASSLSGTIPQETQYF. The CDR3 bases are TGTGCCAGCAGCTTGTCCGGGACAATCCCACAAGAGACCCAGTACTTC.

There are a few counts of this clonotype. The V call is TRBV2, the J call TRBJ2-3; TRBD2 is a possible D gene (6 bases). Trimming shortened V by 7 bases and J by 3 bases, and 20 bases separated the two germline ends. The CDR3 runs 16 residues. CDR1 is SNHLY, CDR2 FYNNEI, per germline. This CDR3 is CASNTEGRIRTDTQYF. CDR3 in DNA: TGTGCCAGCAATACGGAGGGCCGGATTAGGACAGATACGCAGTATTTT.

The chain employs TRBV5-4 and TRBJ2-5; no clear D. V lost 4 bases to trimming and J lost 1 base, with 17 bases between them. Germline assignment: CDR1 SGHNT and CDR2 YYREEE (reference sequence). This CDR3 spans 16 amino acids. DNA of the CDR3: TGTGCCAGCAGCCCGGGTTATGGGCTCCCCCAAGAGACCCAGTACTTC. Its translation: CASSPGYGLPQETQYF.

This clonotype was recorded a few times. V and J are TRBV20-1 and TRBJ2-1; D gene unclear. Germline V gives CDR1 DFQATT, CDR2 SNEGSKA (reference sequence). The CDR3 runs 14 residues. Trimming removed 5 bases from V and 8 bases from J, with 19 bases in between. The CDR3 spells CSAPPLQAYDEQFF. Here the CDR3 DNA reads TGCAGTGCTCCCCCCCTGCAGGCATACGATGAGCAGTTCTTC.

The chain uses TRBV6-5 and TRBJ2-2; D is undetermined. The V gene's germline CDR1 is MNHEY and CDR2 SVGAGI. This CDR3 is built from 15 residues. V gave up 2 bases and J gave up 1 base, with 8 bases separating them. The CDR3 bases are TGTGCCAGCAGTTACACAATAAGGAACACCGGGGAGCTGTTTTTT. Protein product: CASSYTIRNTGELFF.

The genes are TRBV7-8 and TRBJ1-6; 8 bases agree with TRBD1. V was pared by 5 bases and J by 7 bases, with 10 bases of the junction left unmatched. This CDR3 comprises 16 residues. Germline CDR1 SGHVS, CDR2 FQNEAQ. The CDR3 here is CASSLLTGGQNSPLHF. As DNA, the CDR3 is TGTGCCAGCAGCCTACTAACAGGGGGGCAGAATTCACCCCTCCACTTT.